One sample yielded the 18 T cell receptor beta chains listed below, sequenced in a study of neurological immune-mediated disorders (dated by TCRdb to about 2019). Receptor libraries were prepared by 5' RACE. Instrument on record: Illumina HiSeq 2500. TCRdb reworked the public reads: Q25 trimming with fastp, MiXCR clone assembly, productive beta chains retained. Each record represents a unique CDR3 protein, reported with the most common genes and DNA among its rows. The sample table contains roughly 13,000 distinct CDR3 sequences; only one count was recorded for less than 11% of them. The ten largest account for approximately 24% of the sample. The sequencing input was PBMCs. All receptors derive from a woman aged 40-49 years in good health.

Many counts were recorded for this clonotype. This chain joins TRBV6-1 and TRBJ1-2; a possible D gene is TRBD1 (6 bases). This CDR3 is 13 amino acids long. V lost 2 bases to trimming and J lost 12 bases, with 16 bases between them. CDR1 and CDR2 from the germline V gene are MNHNS and SASEGT. The CDR3 DNA follows: TGTGCCAGCAGTGAAAGGCCCATTTCAGGGGACACCTTC. Its protein product is CASSERPISGDTF.

In its sample, this clonotype was seen a few times. V is TRBV6-1 and J is TRBJ2-2; possibly TRBD1 or TRBD2 for D (5 bases each). Germline-derived CDR1 and CDR2 are MNHNS and SASEGT. Deletions cut 2 bases from V and 4 bases from J, with 23 bases between. This CDR3 comprises 19 residues. CDR3 in DNA: TGTGCCAGCAGTGAATTGAGGGGTCCCTCCGTGCGCAGCACCGGGGAGCTGTTTTTT. This gives the protein CASSELRGPSVRSTGELFF.

The sample holds many counts of this clonotype. The chain carries TRBV4-1 and TRBJ2-7; 8 bases align to TRBD2. The germline CDR1 and CDR2 sequences are MGHRA and YSYEKL. This CDR3 has 14 residues. The trim removed 3 bases at V and 6 bases at J, leaving 7 bases unmatched. CDR3 bases: TGCGCCAGCAGCCATGACCCCGGGGGGGGCGAGCAGTACTTC. This sequence encodes CASSHDPGGGEQYF.

This clonotype was recorded at least ten times. This chain connects TRBV7-2 to TRBJ2-7; 9 bases are a match to TRBD1. V shed 2 bases and J 3 bases; nucleotides not matched to a gene: 2. Germline V gives CDR1 SGHTA, CDR2 FQGNSA. The CDR3 runs to 14 residues. In DNA, the CDR3 is TGTGCCAGCAGCTTAAGGGGACAGGGCTACGAGCAGTACTTC. Translating it yields CASSLRGQGYEQYF.

This clonotype was seen many times. The chain links TRBV10-3 to TRBJ2-2; possibly TRBD1 or TRBD2 for D (5 bases each). From germline, CDR1 is ENHRY and CDR2 SYGVKD. With 0 bases removed from V and 1 base from J, the gap between germline ends came to 9 bases. The CDR3 extends over 16 amino acids. CDR3 nucleotides: TGTGCCATCAGTGAGTCGACTACAGGGAACACCGGGGAGCTGTTTTTT. Its protein product is CAISESTTGNTGELFF.

This clonotype came up many times. This CDR3 is CSAGERPETQYF. Written as DNA, the CDR3 is TGCAGTGCTGGCGAGCGACCGGAGACCCAGTACTTC. V usage is TRBV20-1 and J usage is TRBJ2-5; D is unresolved. Looked up from germline, CDR1 is DFQATT and CDR2 is SNEGSKA (reference sequence). Trimming cost V 5 bases and J 5 bases, with 12 bases left between them. The length of the CDR3 is 12 residues.

This clonotype was observed at least ten times. CDR3 in amino acids: CASRLGGAGEKLFF. In nucleotides, the CDR3 is TGTGCCAGCCGCTTAGGGGGCGCCGGGGAAAAACTGTTTTTT. The chain has TRBV6-1 and TRBJ1-4, with 7 bases matching TRBD1. The CDR3 totals 14 residues. CDR1 is MNHNS, CDR2 SASEGT, per germline. V shed 8 bases, J shed 8 bases, and the junction held 11 bases outside the gene matches.

This clonotype qualifies as medium-sized (0.01 to 0.1%). The rearrangement links TRBV9 to TRBJ2-1; D ambiguous. Germline V CDR1 and CDR2: SGDLS, YYNGEE. The CDR3 is 14 amino acids. V was shortened by 3 bases and J by 4 bases, with 11 bases between the two germline ends. CDR3 nucleotides: TGTGCCAGCAGCGGGAACAGTAGGTACAATGAGCAGTTCTTC. Its translation is CASSGNSRYNEQFF.

The chain links TRBV5-1 to TRBJ2-1; 10 positions match TRBD2. Germline V lookup: CDR1 SGHRS, CDR2 YFSETQ. The CDR3 sequence is 14 residues long. V was clipped by 5 bases and J by 6 bases; unmatched bases: 5. CDR3 sequence (DNA): TGCGCCAGCAGTCGTATAGCGGGAGGCAATGAGCAGTTCTTC. Residues: CASSRIAGGNEQFF.

This clonotype has at least ten counts. The chain recombines TRBV18 with TRBJ1-5; 9 nucleotides agree with TRBD1. The CDR3 consists of 16 residues. The V segment lost 2 bases and the J segment 3 bases; nucleotides outside the gene matches: 5. CDR1 and CDR2 (germline): KGHSH, LQKENI. Here the CDR3 reads CASSPAGQGNNQPQHF. The CDR3, as DNA: TGTGCCAGCTCACCAGCGGGACAGGGAAACAATCAGCCCCAGCATTTT.

This clonotype counts as medium-sized. V usage is TRBV29-1 and J usage is TRBJ1-3; D is undetermined. Germline assignment: CDR1 SQVTM and CDR2 ANQGSEA. This CDR3 has 12 residues. Deletions cut 4 bases from V and 2 bases from J, with 6 bases between. The chain's CDR3 is CSVGGTGNTIYF. As DNA, the CDR3 is TGCAGCGTTGGGGGAACTGGAAACACCATATATTTT. Looking up the rest from reference TRBV29-1 and TRBJ1-3 gives the full variable domain: SAVISQKPSRDICQRGTSLTIQCQVDSQVTMMFWYRQQPGQSLTLIATANQGSEATYESGFVIDKFPISRPNLTFSTLTVSNMSPEDSSIYLCSVGGTGNTIYFGEGSWLTVV.

In its sample, this clonotype was seen many times. The CDR3 DNA is TGTGCCACCAAGGGTAACTTCCCCTACGAGCAGTACTTC. Translated: CATKGNFPYEQYF. The chain joins TRBV10-3 to TRBJ2-7, with unresolved D. From germline, CDR1 is ENHRY and CDR2 SYGVKD. The CDR3 sequence is 13 residues long. V dropped 10 bases and J dropped 2 bases, with 15 bases sitting between them.

This clonotype was recorded many times. The rearrangement joins TRBV7-2 to TRBJ2-1; D may be TRBD1 (6 bases). CDR3 length: 15 amino acids. Germline V gene data show CDR1 as SGHTA and CDR2 as FQGNSA. V lost 5 bases and J 8 bases, leaving 19 bases between the germline ends. In DNA form, the CDR3 reads TGTGCCAGCAGCCCACAGGGATTGCTCGCAGATGAGCAGTTCTTC. It translates to CASSPQGLLADEQFF.

Written as DNA, the CDR3 is TGTGCCAGCAGCTTAGGACAGGGGGAAACAGATACGCAGTATTTT. This codes for CASSLGQGETDTQYF. The rearrangement joins TRBV7-9 to TRBJ2-3, with 9 nucleotides matching TRBD1. Germline values: CDR1 SEHNR, CDR2 FQNEAQ (reference sequence). V shed 1 base, J shed 3 bases, and the junction held 2 bases outside the gene matches. The length of the CDR3 is 15 residues.

This clonotype is large (0.1 to 1%) by share. This rearrangement joins TRBV20-1 to TRBJ2-3; D unresolved. Germline CDR1 and CDR2: DFQATT and SNEGSKA (reference sequence). This CDR3 spans 17 amino acids. The ends were cut back, 0 bases at V and 2 bases at J, with 18 bases in the middle. For the CDR3, the DNA is TGCAGTGCTAGAGATCGCGGTGCGCCGATTACCACAGATACGCAGTATTTT. Protein: CSARDRGAPITTDTQYF.

In this sample, this clonotype turned up many times. The rearrangement joins TRBV12-3 or TRBV12-4 to TRBJ2-1; D gene uncertain. The CDR3 runs 12 residues. Trimming pared 6 bases from V and 7 bases from J, leaving 10 bases between. CDR3 sequence (DNA): TGTGCCAGCAGCCTGACTCCGAATGAGCAGTTCTTC. This encodes CASSLTPNEQFF.

This clonotype has at least ten counts. The chain links TRBV20-1 to TRBJ2-2, with TRBD2 matching 10 bases. The germline V gene encodes CDR1 DFQATT and CDR2 SNEGSKA (reference sequence). Trimming cost V 2 bases and J 7 bases; bases outside gene matches: 4. This CDR3 contains 14 residues. CDR3 in DNA: TGCAGTGCTAGACACACTAGCGGGAACGGGGAGCTGTTTTTT. Translating it yields CSARHTSGNGELFF.

This clonotype was detected ten times or more. The chain couples TRBV6-5 to TRBJ1-6; D is uncertain. The ends were cut back, 4 bases at V and 5 bases at J, with 12 bases in the middle. The CDR3 has 15 amino acids. Germline CDR1 MNHEY, CDR2 SVGAGI. The CDR3 spells CASSFKGRDNSPLHF. The CDR3 DNA reads TGTGCCAGCAGTTTCAAGGGAAGGGATAATTCACCCCTCCACTTT.